This T cell receptor beta chain appears in the sequencing data of a study of response to subunit inactivated influenza vaccine. Regarding the study as a whole: Every seasonal influenza vaccination brings in few new T cells, the authors suggested.

J was trimmed by 2 bases and V by 5 bases; bases with no gene match: 7. Germline V gives CDR1 SGHRS, CDR2 YFSETQ. The CDR3 runs to 15 residues. As concerns this clonotype: Its antigen is unknown.

One entry per CDR3 protein, called by TCRdb with MiXCR from the RT-PCR reads. Here the sample spans a few hundred thousand distinct CDR3 sequences, more than 7% being singletons. The V and J genes are TRBV5-1 and TRBJ2-7, with 10 bases identical to TRBD2. The TCR originated in a man between 50 and 75 years old who received an inactivated influenza vaccine. Source: PBMCs from blood, taken 23 to 25 months after vaccination. The CDR3 bases are TGCGCCAGCAGTTTCGAGCGGGGGGGGACCTACGAGCAGTACTTC. Translated: CASSFERGGTYEQYF.